This T cell receptor beta chain emerged from a study of OX40 agonist ivuxolimab in advanced cancers. Findings of the study overall: Averaged across samples, CD8+ T cells carried more expanded clones than CD4+ did.

The CDR3 has 15 amino acids. Germline assignment: CDR1 SGHNT and CDR2 YYREEE (reference sequence). The junction had 6 bases not matched to a gene; V was cut back by 0 bases and J by 9 bases. Turning to this clone: Its antigen remains unidentified.

Data came from immunoSEQ multiplex PCR; TCRdb stores just in-frame clones and leaves some out. The sample carries tens of thousands of clones, 87% recorded once. The chain is built from TRBV5-4 and TRBJ2-1, with TRBD2 identical over 10 bases. This specimen consisted of CD4+ or CD8+ T cells sorted from blood, obtained in a trial of the OX40 agonist ivuxolimab. The sequence was obtained from an adult with an advanced solid tumor such as melanoma, head and neck, liver or kidney cancer. CDR3 region: CASSLAERGGVEQFF. The CDR3 DNA reads TGTGCCAGCAGCTTGGCGGAGCGGGGGGGGGTTGAGCAGTTCTTC.